This record concerns one T cell receptor beta chain sequence. Its antigen is unknown. This sequence may be a read error, since a much larger clone differs from it by one base. Amplification of the TCR beta CDR3 regions used RNA transcripts (as template). HTBI primers were used in a first-round RT-PCR, which preceded a second-round multiplex PCR. MiXCR, applied by TCRdb to the multiplex PCR reads, yields one record per CDR3 protein. The sample shows 350,000 to 400,000 distinct CDR3 sequences, 15% of them seen only once. The sample originates from a study of Graves' ophthalmopathy and Graves' hyperthyroidism. Study results and caveats: Thyroid clonotypes that were expanded above 0.001 frequency mostly also appeared in blood.

Per the germline V gene, CDR1 is MNHEY and CDR2 is SVGEGT. The CDR3 contains 19 residues. Sequencing used peripheral blood. The TCR originated in a woman aged 18-29 years with stable Graves' hyperthyroidism. The chain has TRBV6-2 or TRBV6-3 and TRBJ2-5, with a weak D call TRBD1 (6 bases). CDR3 sequence reads: CAGSYSPPNAGAALETQYF. CDR3 bases: TGTGCCGGCAGTTACTCGCCCCCCAACGCAGGGGCAGCATTAGAGACCCAGTACTTC.